A single sample is the source of the 18 T cell receptor beta chains below, sequenced in a study of cytomegalovirus exposure and HLA in healthy donors. TCRdb keeps only in-frame clones here, not all; method: immunoSEQ multiplex PCR. Of under 200,000 clones listed, roughly 91% are singletons. The sample taken for sequencing was PBMCs. The receptors stem from a man aged 18 to 29 in good health and CMV-seropositive.

The chain recombines TRBV30 with TRBJ2-7; 13 nucleotides align to TRBD2. CDR3 size: 13 residues. After removal of 5 bases from V and 2 bases from J, the junction contained 0 bases not matched to a gene. Germline CDR1 and CDR2: GTSNPN and SVGIG (reference sequence). CDR3 region: CAWGLAGAYEQYF. The CDR3 DNA reads as TGTGCCTGGGGACTAGCGGGGGCCTACGAGCAGTACTTC. Looking up the rest from reference TRBV30 and TRBJ2-7 gives the full variable domain: SQTIHQWPATLVQPVGSPLSLECTVEGTSNPNLYWYRQAAGRGLQLLFYSVGIGQISSEVPQNLSASRPQDRQFILSSKKLLLSDSGFYLCAWGLAGAYEQYFGPGTRLTVT.

CDR3 in amino acids: CAWSLWTGAWQETQYF. The CDR3 coding sequence is TGTGCCTGGAGTTTATGGACAGGGGCCTGGCAAGAGACCCAGTACTTC. The chain combines TRBV30 with TRBJ2-5, with 9 bases fitting TRBD1. V shed 2 bases, J shed 2 bases, and the junction held 9 bases outside the gene matches. The CDR3 runs 16 residues. Germline CDR1 reads GTSNPN; CDR2 reads SVGIG (reference sequence). The entire variable domain, with the rest obtained from reference TRBV30 and TRBJ2-5, is as follows: SQTIHQWPATLVQPVGSPLSLECTVEGTSNPNLYWYRQAAGRGLQLLFYSVGIGQISSEVPQNLSASRPQDRQFILSSKKLLLSDSGFYLCAWSLWTGAWQETQYFGPGTRLLVL.

V and J are TRBV6-4 and TRBJ2-7, with D maybe TRBD1 (6 bases). The CDR3 is 14 residues long. Trimming shortened V by 3 bases and J by 4 bases, and 13 bases separated the two germline ends. CDR1 and CDR2 from the germline V gene are MRHNA and SNTAGT. The CDR3 loop is CASSETGMRYEQYF. CDR3 nucleotides: TGTGCCAGCAGTGAAACAGGGATGAGGTACGAGCAGTACTTC.

The chain employs TRBV28 and TRBJ2-2; no reliable D call. CDR1 is MDHEN and CDR2 is SYDVKM in the germline V gene. With 4 bases removed from V and 6 bases from J, the gap between germline ends came to 18 bases. The CDR3 is 16 residues long. DNA of the CDR3: TGTGCCAGCAGTTCCTTCCTGGCGGTTGGCGCCGGGGAGCTGTTTTTT. This codes for CASSSFLAVGAGELFF.

The chain employs TRBV5-1 and TRBJ2-7; 14 bases are a match to TRBD2. J was trimmed by 2 bases and V by 1 base; bases with no gene match: 8. CDR3 size: 18 residues. CDR1 SGHRS and CDR2 YFSETQ come from the germline V gene. CDR3: CASSLRGTSGSGTYEQYF. CDR3 sequence (DNA): TGCGCCAGCAGCTTGAGGGGGACTAGCGGGAGCGGGACCTACGAGCAGTACTTC.

The rearrangement links TRBV6-1 to TRBJ2-6; TRBD1 is a possible D gene (6 bases). Germline values: CDR1 MNHNS, CDR2 SASEGT. V was cut by 2 bases and J by 2 bases, with 10 bases left in between. CDR3 length equals 16 residues. For the CDR3, the DNA is TGTGCCAGCAGTGAACAGGGGCGGGCTGGGGCCAACGTCCTGACTTTC. Its translation is CASSEQGRAGANVLTF.

The genes are TRBV2 and TRBJ2-3; D gene unclear. V lost 7 bases to trimming and J lost 2 bases, with 7 bases between them. Germline lookup yields CDR1 SNHLY and CDR2 FYNNEI. The CDR3 totals 12 residues. CDR3 sequence reads: CASTADTDTQYF. The CDR3 nucleotides are TGTGCCAGCACGGCGGACACAGATACGCAGTATTTT.

The V gene is TRBV7-2, the J gene TRBJ1-4; weak D call: TRBD1 (6 bases). V lost 3 bases, J lost 3 bases, and 11 bases lay in between. This CDR3 region has 15 residues. In germline, CDR1 is SGHTA, CDR2 FQGNSA. The CDR3 DNA is TGTGCCAGCAGCTTTACAGGGATGGCTAATGAAAAACTGTTTTTT. It translates to CASSFTGMANEKLFF.

The genes are TRBV7-8 and TRBJ2-2; a weak D match, TRBD1 (5 bases). V was pared by 4 bases and J by 0 bases, with 9 bases between. This CDR3 is 15 amino acids long. CDR1 and CDR2 (germline): SGHVS, FQNEAQ. The CDR3 protein is CASSYQGSNTGELFF. Written as DNA, the CDR3 is TGTGCCAGCAGCTATCAGGGTTCGAACACCGGGGAGCTGTTTTTT.

The chain couples TRBV5-5 to TRBJ1-2; 10 bases are a match to TRBD1. This CDR3 is 15 amino acids long. CDR1 is SGHKS, CDR2 YYEKEE, per germline (reference sequence). The ends lost 4 bases at V and 4 bases at J; junction bases unmatched: 7. CDR3 loop: CASSPGQGVSYGYTF. The CDR3 DNA reads as TGTGCCAGCAGCCCTGGACAGGGGGTTAGCTATGGCTACACCTTC.

This CDR3 reads CASSYSGSSADTQYF. The CDR3, as DNA: TGTGCCAGCAGCTATAGCGGGAGTTCGGCAGATACGCAGTATTTT. The rearrangement links TRBV7-9 to TRBJ2-3, with 9 bases identical to TRBD2. Germline V gene lookup returns CDR1 SEHNR and CDR2 FQNEAQ (reference sequence). The length of the CDR3 is 15 residues. The junction had 6 bases not matched to a gene; V was cut back by 4 bases and J by 4 bases.

This clone was detected once. The V and J genes are TRBV30 and TRBJ1-5; D perhaps matches TRBD1 (6 bases). V lost 1 base and J 7 bases, leaving 11 bases between the germline ends. Germline values: CDR1 GTSNPN, CDR2 SVGIG (reference sequence). The CDR3 sequence is 13 residues long. The DNA for the CDR3 is TGTGCCTGGAGTGCACAGGGTTGGCAGCCCCAGCATTTT. Translated, it gives CAWSAQGWQPQHF.

This clone was seen a handful of times. The chain carries TRBV6-6 and TRBJ2-7; 7 positions match TRBD2. Germline values: CDR1 MNHNY, CDR2 SVGAGI (reference sequence). The CDR3 has 13 residues. The J segment lost 4 bases and the V segment lost 2 bases, leaving 2 bases of the junction unmatched. CDR3 DNA sequence: TGTGCCAGCAGTTACGGAGCGGGGTACGAGCAGTACTTC. Encoded protein: CASSYGAGYEQYF.

This sequence joins TRBV28 and TRBJ1-4, with 8 bases identical to TRBD1. The CDR3 is made up of 15 amino acids. Germline CDR1 and CDR2: MDHEN and SYDVKM. With 5 bases clipped from V and 6 bases from J, the junction kept 8 bases outside the gene matches. The CDR3 DNA reads TGTGCCAGCAGTCCCCCGGGACAGGCTTATGAAAAACTGTTTTTT. Protein sequence: CASSPPGQAYEKLFF.

V and J are TRBV4-2 and TRBJ2-1; a possible D gene is TRBD2 (5 bases). Germline V gene data show CDR1 as LGHNA and CDR2 as YNFKEQ. V was clipped by 2 bases and J by 8 bases, with 13 bases between them. There are 14 residues in the CDR3. CDR3 residues: CASSQTPLAHEQFF. CDR3 coding DNA: TGTGCCAGCAGCCAAACACCGCTAGCCCATGAGCAGTTCTTC.

The chain has TRBV28 and TRBJ2-7, with 7 nucleotides matching TRBD1. The CDR3 is 14 amino acids. J was trimmed by 5 bases and V by 4 bases; bases with no gene match: 8. Germline V lookup: CDR1 MDHEN, CDR2 SYDVKM. Written as DNA, the CDR3 is TGTGCCAGCAGTTCCCGACAGGGTGGCAACGAGCAGTACTTC. This sequence encodes CASSSRQGGNEQYF.

This chain uses TRBV5-4 with TRBJ1-2; tentative D call: TRBD1 (6 bases). V was pared by 5 bases and J by 4 bases, with 15 bases between. CDR3 length: 14 amino acids. Germline V gene lookup returns CDR1 SGHNT and CDR2 YYREEE (reference sequence). CDR3 amino acids: CASRQATGFYGYTF. CDR3 nucleotide sequence: TGTGCCAGCAGGCAGGCCACAGGGTTCTATGGCTACACCTTC.

As concerns this clone: Other nucleotide sequences from this sample produce the same CDR3. CDR3 in DNA: TGTGCCAGCACCCTAAGGGACACTTCAGGGGAGCAGTACTTC. Protein sequence: CASTLRDTSGEQYF. The chain carries TRBV6-5 and TRBJ2-7; tentatively, D is TRBD1 (6 bases). The V end lost 7 bases, the J end lost 7 bases, and 20 bases lay between the germline ends. The CDR3 is 14 amino acids. CDR1 is MNHEY, CDR2 SVGAGI, per germline.